These T cell receptor beta chains were read from a single sample in a study of shared clonotypes between healthy human individuals. Generated by immunoSEQ multiplex PCR, the TCRdb table keeps only in-frame clones and is missing some. The data contain around 550,000 clones, roughly 95% of them seen just once; the ten biggest clones take up 0.055% to 0.075%. The material sequenced was naive CD4+ T cells sorted from blood. These receptor sequences come from a woman in her twenties or thirties in good health. The CDR3 runs from the conserved cysteine through the conserved F or W. The order of the fields is D gene, V gene, J gene, CDR3 DNA, CDR3 protein. D genes are given only for firm matches.

D: NA
V: TRBV11-1
J: TRBJ2-2
DNA: TGTGCCAGCAGCTTAGAAGGTAGCGCGAACACCGGGGAGCTGTTTTTT
CDR3: CASSLEGSANTGELFF

D: NA
V: TRBV28
J: TRBJ1-2
DNA: TGTGCCAGCACGGGCACTAACTATGGCTACACCTTC
CDR3: CASTGTNYGYTF

D: NA
V: TRBV5-1
J: TRBJ2-7
DNA: TGCGCCAGCAGCTTGGGGTCGGACGGCTACGAGCAGTACTTC
CDR3: CASSLGSDGYEQYF

D: NA
V: TRBV5-6
J: TRBJ2-7
DNA: TGTGCCAGCAGCCGGGGGACAGCCTACGAGCAGTACTTC
CDR3: CASSRGTAYEQYF

D: NA
V: TRBV6-5
J: TRBJ2-1
DNA: TGTGCCAGCAGTTACCACGACCCCGGAGGCGAGCAGTTCTTC
CDR3: CASSYHDPGGEQFF

D: NA
V: TRBV6-1
J: TRBJ1-1
DNA: TGTGCCAGCAGTCCCCGGGACACGAACACTGAAGCTTTCTTT
CDR3: CASSPRDTNTEAFF

D: NA
V: TRBV7-9
J: TRBJ2-7
DNA: TGTGCCAGCAGCACCCACGTAGATTCCTACGAGCAGTACTTC
CDR3: CASSTHVDSYEQYF

D: NA
V: TRBV11-1
J: TRBJ2-5
DNA: TGTGCCAGCAGACCTCGACAGGCCTCCCAAGAGACCCAGTACTTC
CDR3: CASRPRQASQETQYF

D: NA
V: TRBV30
J: TRBJ1-1
DNA: TGTGCCTGGAGCGCTTTAGTGAACACTGAAGCTTTCTTT
CDR3: CAWSALVNTEAFF

D: TRBD2
V: TRBV7-6
J: TRBJ2-1
DNA: TGTGCCAGCAGCTTAGCGCTAGCGGGAGGGCCGGGATACAATGAGCAGTTCTTC
CDR3: CASSLALAGGPGYNEQFF

D: NA
V: TRBV10-1
J: TRBJ2-3
DNA: TGCGCCAGCAGCCGGGACAGCACAGATACGCAGTATTTT
CDR3: CASSRDSTDTQYF

D: NA
V: TRBV10-1
J: TRBJ2-1
DNA: TGCGCCAGCAGTGAGCAGGGTTACTCCTACAATGAGCAGTTCTTC
CDR3: CASSEQGYSYNEQFF

D: TRBD2
V: TRBV7-2
J: TRBJ2-7
DNA: TGTGCCAGCACTCTAGCGGGCTACGAGCAGTACTTC
CDR3: CASTLAGYEQYF